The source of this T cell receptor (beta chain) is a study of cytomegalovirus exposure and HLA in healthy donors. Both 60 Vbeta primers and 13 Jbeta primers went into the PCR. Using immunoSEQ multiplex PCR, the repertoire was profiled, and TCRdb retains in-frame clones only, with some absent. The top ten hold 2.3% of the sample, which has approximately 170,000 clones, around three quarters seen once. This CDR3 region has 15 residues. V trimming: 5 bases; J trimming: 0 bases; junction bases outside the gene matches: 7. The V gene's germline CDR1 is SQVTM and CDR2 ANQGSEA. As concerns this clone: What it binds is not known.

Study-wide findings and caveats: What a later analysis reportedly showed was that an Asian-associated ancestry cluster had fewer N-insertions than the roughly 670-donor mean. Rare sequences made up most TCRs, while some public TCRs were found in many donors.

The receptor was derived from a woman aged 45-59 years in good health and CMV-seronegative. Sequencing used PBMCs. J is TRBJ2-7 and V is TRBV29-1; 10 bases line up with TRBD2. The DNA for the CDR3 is TGCAGCGTTTTACTAGCGGGGCGATTCTCCTACGAGCAGTACTTC. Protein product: CSVLLAGRFSYEQYF.